A selection of T cell receptor beta chains follows, all from one sample in a study of cytomegalovirus exposure and HLA in healthy donors. Sequenced by immunoSEQ multiplex PCR; TCRdb stores in-frame clones only, minus some. In the table there are about 180,000 clones, under 80% of which are singletons. Material for sequencing was PBMCs. These TCRs come from a woman aged 25 to 45 in good health and CMV-seropositive. The CDR3 runs from the conserved cysteine through the conserved F or W. D genes are given only for firm matches. Clone size is shown for a subset of rows, as once, few, many or a class of expanded clone.

TRBJ1-4 16 TRBV7-6 few TRBD1 TGTGCCAGCAGCGCGCGACAGGGGGGAGCTAATGAAAAACTGTTTTTT CASSARQGGANEKLFF
TRBJ1-1 16 TRBV5-4 - - TGTGCCAGCAGCTCAAACACGGGTGACTGGAACACTGAAGCTTTCTTT CASSSNTGDWNTEAFF
TRBJ2-2 15 TRBV7-3 - TRBD1 TGTGCCAGCAGCTTAGGACAGGGGAGGTACGGGGAGCTGTTTTTT CASSLGQGRYGELFF
TRBJ2-2 16 TRBV7-2 - TRBD2 TGTGCCAGCAGCTTGGACGGGGGGGCCGGAACCGGGGAGCTGTTTTTT CASSLDGGAGTGELFF
TRBJ2-3 14 TRBV30 once - TGTGCCTTAAGGGGATTACTCATCACAGATACGCAGTATTTT CALRGLLITDTQYF
TRBJ2-1 16 TRBV7-6 - TRBD1 TGTGCCAGCAGCTTATCCCGACAGGGGGCAGTGGATGAGCAGTTCTTC CASSLSRQGAVDEQFF
TRBJ2-7 11 TRBV13 - - TGTGCCAGCAGCTTCAGGAACGAGCAGTACTTC CASSFRNEQYF
TRBJ2-7 17 TRBV5-8 - TRBD1 TGTGCCAGCAGCCCACGCTCCGGGGACAGTCGATCCTACGAGCAGTACTTC CASSPRSGDSRSYEQYF
TRBJ2-7 15 TRBV5-6 few - TGTGCCAGCAGCCACAAGATGGGCTTAGCCTACGAGCAGTACTTC CASSHKMGLAYEQYF
TRBJ1-4 15 TRBV5-1 - - TGCGCCAGCAGCTTGGAATACAGGGCTAATGAAAAACTGTTTTTT CASSLEYRANEKLFF
TRBJ1-6 16 TRBV6-6 - - TGTGCCAGCAGTTACGGTGGGACAATGAATAATTCACCCCTCCACTTT CASSYGGTMNNSPLHF
TRBJ2-5 16 TRBV5-5 - TRBD1 TGTGCCAGCAGCCCCGCCGGGACAGGGGTTCAAGAGACCCAGTACTTC CASSPAGTGVQETQYF
TRBJ2-1 11 TRBV11-2 - - TGTGCCAGCAGCTTTCTGAATGAGCAGTTCTTC CASSFLNEQFF
TRBJ1-1 13 TRBV6-6 medium-sized - TGTGCCAGCAGTAAGGCGGGGAACACTGAAGCTTTCTTT CASSKAGNTEAFF
TRBJ2-4 16 TRBV27 - - TGTGCCAGCAGGTCACAGGGTCAGCCAGCCAAAAACATTCAGTACTTC CASRSQGQPAKNIQYF
TRBJ2-1 16 TRBV6-6 - TRBD2 TGTGCCAGCATCCCCCCGGGAGCGGGGCCTTTGAATGAGCAGTTCTTC CASIPPGAGPLNEQFF
TRBJ1-4 14 TRBV4-1 - TRBD1 TGCGCCAGTCATCCGGGACAGGGAGGGAATAAACTGTTTTTT CASHPGQGGNKLFF
TRBJ1-5 12 TRBV29-1 - - TGCAGCGTCGAGGACAGAGATCAGCCCCAGCATTTT CSVEDRDQPQHF
TRBJ1-2 14 TRBV27 - - TGTGCCAGCATGAAGCCAAGGAGCCCCTATGGCTACACCTTC CASMKPRSPYGYTF
TRBJ2-1 18 TRBV4-2 few TRBD1 TGTGCCAGCAGCCAAGAGGGACAGGGCCCCCTCTCCTACAATGAGCAGTTCTTC CASSQEGQGPLSYNEQFF
TRBJ2-7 14 TRBV29-1 - - TGCAGCGTTGAAGTACCGACAGCCTCCTACGAGCAGTACTTC CSVEVPTASYEQYF
TRBJ1-2 15 TRBV5-3 - TRBD1 TGTGCCAGAAGCTTGCCGGCAGGGGGCCACTATGGCTACACCTTC CARSLPAGGHYGYTF
TRBJ2-3 16 TRBV6-4 - TRBD1 TGTGCCAGCAGTGACTCCCCGGGACAGGGGTCAGATACGCAGTATTTT CASSDSPGQGSDTQYF
TRBJ1-6 15 TRBV5-4 - - TGTGCCAGCAGCTTCTCCACGGTAGATGGTTCACCCCTCCACTTT CASSFSTVDGSPLHF
TRBJ2-5 16 TRBV14 - - TGTGCCAGCAGCCAAGATAGGCTCTTAGGAGGAGAGACCCAGTACTTC CASSQDRLLGGETQYF
TRBJ2-3 17 TRBV4-3 - TRBD1 TGCGCCAGCAGCCATCACCGGGACAGGGCCTTGACAGATACGCAGTATTTT CASSHHRDRALTDTQYF
TRBJ1-5 17 TRBV13 - TRBD1 TGTGCCAGCAGCCATTGTCGGGACAGATATTGCAATCAGCCCCAGCATTTT CASSHCRDRYCNQPQHF
TRBJ1-6 14 TRBV4-3 - - TGCGCCAGCAGCCAAGAGAGGAGTAATTCACCCCTCCACTTT CASSQERSNSPLHF
TRBJ2-3 15 TRBV5-5 - TRBD2 TGTGCCAGCACCCGGACTAGCGGGCCCACAGATACGCAGTATTTT CASTRTSGPTDTQYF
TRBJ1-2 14 TRBV5-5 - TRBD1 TGTGCCAGCAGCTTGGATGACAGGGAGTATGGCTACACCTTC CASSLDDREYGYTF
TRBJ1-2 13 TRBV11-3 few - TGTGCCAGCAGCCTCCGGGGGGCGCATGGCTACACCTTC CASSLRGAHGYTF
TRBJ2-5 13 TRBV6-6 - TRBD2 TGTGCCAGCACCGCTAGCGGGGGAGAGACCCAGTACTTC CASTASGGETQYF
TRBJ2-2 17 TRBV7-9 - TRBD1 TGTGCCAGCAGCTCTAGTCGGGGACAGGGGAACACCGGGGAGCTGTTTTTT CASSSSRGQGNTGELFF
TRBJ2-7 15 TRBV6-5 - TRBD1 TGTGCCAGCAGTTGGGGGGACAGGGGGCTCTACGAGCAGTACTTC CASSWGDRGLYEQYF
TRBJ2-1 16 TRBV27 - TRBD1 TGTGCCAGCAGTTTATTTGGGACAGGTGGCTACAATGAGCAGTTCTTC CASSLFGTGGYNEQFF
TRBJ2-7 15 TRBV9 - - TGTGCCAGCAGCGTCGGCGGGCCCAGCTCCTACGAGCAGTACTTC CASSVGGPSSYEQYF
TRBJ1-4 15 TRBV2 once - TGTGCCAGCAGTGGCCCCACCCGGACTAATGAAAAACTGTTTTTT CASSGPTRTNEKLFF
TRBJ2-5 17 TRBV4-3 once TRBD1 TGCGCCAGCAGCCATAGCCGCCGGGACAGGGGGCGGGAGACCCAGTACTTC CASSHSRRDRGRETQYF
TRBJ1-5 16 TRBV28 few - TGTGCCAGCAGTTTAGAAACAGGGAATGCTGGTCAGCCCCAGCATTTT CASSLETGNAGQPQHF
TRBJ1-6 13 TRBV6-1 - TRBD1 TGTGCCAGCAGTTGGGACAGGGATTCACCCCTCCACTTT CASSWDRDSPLHF
TRBJ1-2 14 TRBV19 - - TGTGCCAGTAGTGAGGACAGAAGTAACTATGGCTACACCTTC CASSEDRSNYGYTF
TRBJ2-5 16 TRBV7-2 - TRBD1 TGTGCCAGCAGCCTAACGACAGGGGGCATGTGGAAGACCCAGTACTTC CASSLTTGGMWKTQYF
TRBJ2-5 16 TRBV5-6 - TRBD2 TGTGCCAGCAGCTTGATGGCTAGCGGGGGGGGAGAGACCCAGTACTTC CASSLMASGGGETQYF
TRBJ2-3 14 TRBV10-1 - TRBD1 TGCGCCAGCAGGAAAGGACAGGGGGTGGATACGCAGTATTTT CASRKGQGVDTQYF
TRBJ2-1 16 TRBV7-2 - - TGTGCCAGCAGCTTAACCTCGGGACAAGCCTTCAATGAGCAGTTCTTC CASSLTSGQAFNEQFF
TRBJ2-5 15 TRBV11-2 - TRBD2 TGTGCCAGCAGCTTGAGGGGACTACCGCAAGAGACCCAGTACTTC CASSLRGLPQETQYF
TRBJ1-4 15 TRBV19 - TRBD1 TGTGCCAGTGGGACAGGGGGCTGGGCTAATGAAAAACTGTTTTTT CASGTGGWANEKLFF
TRBJ2-7 12 TRBV7-2 - - TGTGCCAGCAGCCCACAGGAGGGCGAGCAGTACTTC CASSPQEGEQYF
TRBJ2-2 20 TRBV4-1 - TRBD2 TGCGCCAGCAGCCGACGACTAGCGGGGGGGCCCGATGCGAACACCGGGGAGCTGTTTTTT CASSRRLAGGPDANTGELFF
TRBJ2-5 13 TRBV30 - - TGTGCCTGGAGTACGGGGGGCCTCCGGACCCAGTACTTC CAWSTGGLRTQYF
TRBJ2-5 18 TRBV11-2 - TRBD2 TGTGCCAGCAGCTTATGGGCTCTGGCTAGCGGGGGGGCTTGGGCCCAGTACTTC CASSLWALASGGAWAQYF
TRBJ2-6 18 TRBV19 - TRBD1 TGTGCCAGTACCCTGCCGGGACAGGGAAGGTCTGGGGCCAACGTCCTGACTTTC CASTLPGQGRSGANVLTF